The 20 T cell receptor beta chains below were found in one sample sequenced in a study of CD8+CD57+ T cells in acquired aplastic anemia. By flow cytometry, patients selected for sequencing had shown an expansion of CD8+CD57+ cells. Profiling of TCR beta VDJ combinations and CDR3 sequences used genomic DNA as template. One entry per CDR3 protein results from TCRdb running MiXCR on the reads. Found here are around 160,000 distinct CDR3 sequences, roughly 43% of them singletons; the top ten hold around 3%. Input material: sorted CD4+, CD8+, or CD8+CD57+ T cells (not recorded which) from PBMCs. Receptors originate from a human donor with aplastic anemia.

The chain uses TRBV11-1 and TRBJ1-1; D not certain. The CDR3 has 13 amino acids. Trimming pared 5 bases from V and 1 base from J, leaving 8 bases between. CDR1 and CDR2 from the germline V gene are SGHAT and FQDESV (reference sequence). CDR3 coding DNA: TGTGCCAGCAGCGCCCCCGCGAACACTGAAGCTTTCTTT. Its protein product is CASSAPANTEAFF.

This clonotype was detected ten times or more. The chain uses TRBV24-1 and TRBJ2-5; 8 bases map to TRBD2. CDR3 length: 18 amino acids. In germline, CDR1 is KGHDR, CDR2 SFDVKD. V trimming: 2 bases; J trimming: 2 bases; junction bases outside the gene matches: 12. Here the CDR3 reads CATSDSGGRQPFQETQYF. The CDR3 region has the DNA TGTGCCACCAGTGATTCGGGGGGGCGGCAACCGTTTCAAGAGACCCAGTACTTC.

The genes are TRBV12-3 or TRBV12-4 and TRBJ2-7; 8 positions agree with TRBD1. The CDR3 loop spans 14 amino acids. Trimming removed 6 bases from V and 3 bases from J; junction bases left unmatched: 7. CDR3 region: CASRFRTGSYEQYF. DNA of the CDR3: TGTGCCAGCAGATTTCGGACAGGGAGCTACGAGCAGTACTTC.

V is TRBV19 and J is TRBJ1-2; TRBD1 aligns across 10 bases. The germline V gene has CDR1 LNHDA and CDR2 SQIVND (reference sequence). The CDR3 has 19 amino acids. Losses at the gene ends were 4 bases for V and 2 bases for J; bases not matched to a gene: 16. The CDR3 DNA sequence: TGTGCCAGTAGTACCGGGACAGGGGAATTCTCTAAACCCAACTATGGCTACACCTTC. Encoded protein: CASSTGTGEFSKPNYGYTF.

The V call is TRBV24-1, the J call TRBJ2-7; 8 nucleotides agree with TRBD1. The trim removed 5 bases at V and 6 bases at J, leaving 2 bases unmatched. The CDR3 totals 12 residues. Per germline, CDR1 KGHDR and CDR2 SFDVKD. As DNA, the CDR3 is TGTGCCACCAGTGGACAGGGGTCCGAGCAGTACTTC. Translating it yields CATSGQGSEQYF.

This clonotype was counted many times. The chain employs TRBV7-2 and TRBJ2-7; tentatively, D is TRBD1 (6 bases). This CDR3 has 17 amino acids. From germline, CDR1 is SGHTA and CDR2 FQGNSA. Trimming removed 5 bases at V and 2 bases at J, with 22 bases between. CDR3 sequence (DNA): TGTGCCAGCAGCAAGAGGGGTGGGGGCGTGCAGGCCTACGAGCAGTACTTC. It specifies CASSKRGGGVQAYEQYF.

Regarding this clonotype: Mismatch with germline at one junction end may stem from a read error. The chain employs TRBV10-1 and TRBJ2-7; 11 bases match TRBD1. The CDR3 is 15 residues long. Germline CDR1 reads WNHNN; CDR2 reads SYGVQD (reference sequence). CDR3 loop: CAGSEAGTGGYEQYF. Here the CDR3 DNA reads TGCGCCGGCAGTGAGGCCGGGACAGGGGGATACGAGCAGTACTTC.

This clonotype was seen many times. J is TRBJ2-7 and V is TRBV6-6; 7 nucleotides match TRBD1. The trim removed 0 bases at V and 5 bases at J, leaving 7 bases unmatched. The CDR3 covers 15 residues. Germline V gene sequence: CDR1 MNHNY, CDR2 SVGAGI (reference sequence). The CDR3 coding sequence is TGTGCCAGCAGTTACTCGACACAGGGGTTGAACGAGCAGTACTTC. Encoded protein: CASSYSTQGLNEQYF.

The V gene is TRBV19, the J gene TRBJ1-2, with 7 bases fitting TRBD1. The CDR3 covers 15 residues. V was clipped by 5 bases and J by 2 bases; unmatched bases: 8. Germline values: CDR1 LNHDA, CDR2 SQIVND (reference sequence). This CDR3 reads CASSLRQGLNYGYTF. In DNA form, the CDR3 reads TGTGCCAGTAGTCTGCGACAGGGACTCAACTATGGCTACACCTTC. Together with reference TRBV19 and TRBJ1-2, the CDR3 gives the full variable domain: DGGITQSPKYLFRKEGQNVTLSCEQNLNHDAMYWYRQDPGQGLRLIYYSQIVNDFQKGDIAEGYSVSREKKESFPLTVTSAQKNPTAFYLCASSLRQGLNYGYTFGSGTRLTVV.

The chain carries TRBV6-5 and TRBJ1-2; TRBD1 matches 11 bases. The CDR3 runs to 16 residues. The germline gives CDR1 MNHEY, CDR2 SVGAGI. Trimming took 2 bases from V and 4 from J; bases not matched to a gene: 6. CDR3 amino acids: CASSYTSGTGGYGYTF. CDR3 DNA: TGTGCCAGCAGTTACACCTCCGGGACAGGGGGCTATGGCTACACCTTC.

The V and J genes are TRBV20-1 and TRBJ1-2, with unresolved D. CDR1 and CDR2 from the germline V gene are DFQATT and SNEGSKA (reference sequence). Trimming pared 0 bases from V and 8 bases from J, leaving 22 bases between. CDR3 size: 16 residues. CDR3 sequence reads: CSARDWTNPLIGGYTF. The CDR3 nucleotides are TGCAGTGCTAGAGATTGGACTAACCCCTTGATTGGCGGCTACACCTTC.

This clonotype was counted between two and nine times. The V call is TRBV4-1, the J call TRBJ1-3; D call uncertain. The V end was cut by 1 base, the J end by 0 bases, with 16 bases between. This CDR3 has 18 residues. Germline assignment: CDR1 MGHRA and CDR2 YSYEKL. In DNA form, the CDR3 reads TGCGCCAGCAGCCAAGTTCAGGACCCCTGGAGCTCTGGAAACACCATATATTTT. Protein product: CASSQVQDPWSSGNTIYF.

This clonotype showed up many times. The J gene is TRBJ1-6, the V gene TRBV25-1; D possibly corresponds to TRBD1 (6 bases). Germline V gene lookup returns CDR1 MGHDK and CDR2 SYGVNS. V was pared by 4 bases and J by 5 bases, with 15 bases between. The length of the CDR3 is 16 residues. CDR3 sequence: CASSGRGAQDNSPLHF. The CDR3, as DNA: TGTGCCAGCAGTGGGAGGGGGGCTCAGGATAATTCACCCCTCCACTTT.

There are many counts of this clonotype. The V call is TRBV7-2, the J call TRBJ2-1; D ambiguous. Per germline, CDR1 SGHTA and CDR2 FQGNSA. This CDR3 spans 12 amino acids. V was trimmed by 2 bases and J by 8 bases, leaving 7 bases between them. In nucleotides, the CDR3 is TGTGCCAGCAGCTTATCGGAGTATGAGCAGTTCTTC. Residues: CASSLSEYEQFF.

This clonotype was observed at least ten times. This chain uses TRBV5-1 with TRBJ1-1, with TRBD1 identical over 9 bases. CDR1 SGHRS and CDR2 YFSETQ come from the germline V gene. This CDR3 has 15 amino acids. The V gene end was trimmed by 3 bases and the J gene end by 1 base; junction bases not matched to a gene: 4. Written as DNA, the CDR3 is TGCGCCAGCAGCTCCCCGGGACAGGGGAACACTGAAGCTTTCTTT. This gives the protein CASSSPGQGNTEAFF.

This clonotype occurred many times. The rearrangement joins TRBV7-2 to TRBJ2-1; 8 nucleotides line up with TRBD2. CDR3 size: 16 residues. Germline V gene sequence: CDR1 SGHTA, CDR2 FQGNSA. V was clipped by 1 base and J by 2 bases; unmatched bases: 4. As DNA, the CDR3 is TGTGCCAGCAGCTTAGGTTTCGGGAGGGCCTACAATGAGCAGTTCTTC. The encoded protein is CASSLGFGRAYNEQFF.

This clonotype was detected many times. The rearrangement links TRBV19 to TRBJ2-7; no firm D call. Per germline, CDR1 LNHDA and CDR2 SQIVND (reference sequence). The CDR3 covers 13 residues. Between the trimmed V and J ends, which lost 1 base and 2 bases, there was a span of 6 bases. Here the CDR3 DNA reads TGTGCCAGTAGTATAGCGGATACCTACGAGCAGTACTTC. This sequence encodes CASSIADTYEQYF.

This chain links TRBV19 with TRBJ1-6; D unclear. Germline values: CDR1 LNHDA, CDR2 SQIVND (reference sequence). The ends were cut back, 9 bases at V and 8 bases at J, with 14 bases in the middle. The CDR3 covers 13 residues. The CDR3 protein is CASSGDVDSPLHF. The CDR3 DNA reads TGTGCCAGCTCAGGAGACGTTGATTCACCCCTCCACTTT.

This clonotype was found a few times. J is TRBJ2-3 and V is TRBV20-1; D might be TRBD2 (6 bases). The CDR3 loop spans 16 amino acids. Germline assignment: CDR1 DFQATT and CDR2 SNEGSKA (reference sequence). The V end lost 2 bases, the J end lost 0 bases, and 15 bases lay between the germline ends. The CDR3 coding sequence is TGCAGTGCTAGACCCACATTGGGACTTAGCACAGATACGCAGTATTTT. This sequence encodes CSARPTLGLSTDTQYF.

The rearrangement uses TRBV12-3 or TRBV12-4 and TRBJ2-6, with D tentatively TRBD1 or TRBD2 (5 bases each). The CDR3 spans 13 residues. V was shortened by 5 bases and J by 9 bases, with 11 bases between the two germline ends. Here the CDR3 reads CASSPGPGNVLTF. The CDR3 DNA sequence: TGTGCCAGCAGTCCGGGGCCAGGCAACGTCCTGACTTTC.